These 30 T cell receptor beta chains share one sample of origin, sequenced in a study of spatial heterogeneity in lung cancer. TCRdb used MiXCR to reprocess the 5' RACE reads, holding one entry per CDR3 protein. The table lists some 39,000 distinct CDR3 sequences, about 6.8% of them singletons. Specified time point: sample taken at primary tumor resection. The sequencing here drew on PBMCs, taken at surgery. These receptors all come from a female donor with early-stage non-small cell lung cancer.

J is TRBJ1-2 and V is TRBV12-5; D is perhaps TRBD1 (5 bases). Germline-derived CDR1 and CDR2 are LGHNT and FRNRAP. The CDR3 is made up of 14 amino acids. V lost 3 bases and J lost 3, with 11 bases in between. CDR3 coding DNA: TGTGCTAGTGGTTTAGGGGCGCCGGACTATGGCTACACCTTC. Residues: CASGLGAPDYGYTF.

The CDR3 spells CASSHLDNAKNIQYF. The DNA for the CDR3 is TGCGCCAGCAGTCATCTTGACAACGCCAAAAACATTCAGTACTTC. V gene TRBV23-1 combines with J gene TRBJ2-4; no reliable D call. TRBV23-1 is placed among ORFs of uncertain function. Trimming cost V 3 bases and J 1 base, with 10 bases left between them. There are 15 residues in the CDR3.

This clonotype was counted ten times or more. This sequence joins TRBV5-6 and TRBJ2-1; D is unresolved. This CDR3 has 16 amino acids. Between the trimmed V and J ends, which lost 5 bases and 4 bases, there was a span of 19 bases. The germline CDR1 and CDR2 sequences are SGHDT and YYEEEE. The CDR3 loop is CASRSLTKPAYNEQFF. In DNA form, the CDR3 reads TGTGCCAGCAGATCCCTTACTAAACCCGCATACAATGAGCAGTTCTTC.

This clonotype was seen ten or more times. The chain combines TRBV30 with TRBJ1-1; a weak D match, TRBD1 (6 bases). V was cut by 2 bases and J by 2 bases, with 15 bases left in between. Germline assignment: CDR1 GTSNPN and CDR2 SVGIG (reference sequence). The CDR3 length is 15 residues. The CDR3 DNA reads as TGTGCCTGGAGTTACAGGGAAACGGGAAACACTGAAGCTTTCTTT. It specifies CAWSYRETGNTEAFF.

This clonotype was seen only a few times. The rearrangement joins TRBV27 to TRBJ2-3; D is ambiguous. CDR1 and CDR2 from the germline V gene are MNHEY and SMNVEV (reference sequence). V was clipped by 4 bases and J by 0 bases, with 8 bases between them. CDR3 length: 14 residues. The CDR3 DNA reads as TGTGCCAGCAGTTCCACCTTAAGCACAGATACGCAGTATTTT. It specifies CASSSTLSTDTQYF.

This clonotype was detected a few times. V and J are TRBV10-3 and TRBJ2-3; D ambiguous. Germline V gene lookup returns CDR1 ENHRY and CDR2 SYGVKD. The V and J ends lost 4 bases and 4 bases respectively, with 12 bases between them. This CDR3 region has 14 residues. The CDR3 loop is CAISGTTMADTQYF. In DNA form, the CDR3 reads TGTGCCATCAGTGGGACCACTATGGCAGATACGCAGTATTTT.

The V gene is TRBV5-1, the J gene TRBJ1-6, with 9 bases that match TRBD1. CDR1 SGHRS and CDR2 YFSETQ come from the germline V gene. This CDR3 comprises 20 residues. With V trimmed by 0 bases and J by 0 bases, 10 bases remained unmatched. CDR3 sequence (DNA): TGCGCCAGCAGCTTGGGGCCGGGGACAGGGCTGAGCTCCTATAATTCACCCCTCCACTTT. Protein: CASSLGPGTGLSSYNSPLHF. Drawing the rest from reference TRBV5-1 and TRBJ1-6, the complete variable domain is KAGVTQTPRYLIKTRGQQVTLSCSPISGHRSVSWYQQTPGQGLQFLFEYFSETQRNKGNFPGRFSGRQFSNSRSEMNVSTLELGDSALYLCASSLGPGTGLSSYNSPLHFGNGTRLTVT.

There are a few counts of this clonotype. The J gene is TRBJ2-1, the V gene TRBV12-3 or TRBV12-4, with a possible D match to TRBD2 (7 bases). The CDR3 is 16 amino acids. The V end lost 2 bases, the J end lost 2 bases, and 13 bases lay between the germline ends. The chain's CDR3 is CASSLRGGATYNEQFF. Written as DNA, the CDR3 is TGTGCCAGCAGTTTACGAGGGGGGGCCACCTACAATGAGCAGTTCTTC.

This clonotype appeared a few times. The J gene is TRBJ1-5, the V gene TRBV7-9, with a possible D match to TRBD1 (6 bases). CDR3 length: 16 residues. Trimming took off 5 bases at V and 1 base at J, with 15 bases between the two ends. Germline V gene lookup returns CDR1 SEHNR and CDR2 FQNEAQ (reference sequence). In nucleotides, the CDR3 is TGTGCCAGCAGCCTGACAGGCCGGGAGAGCAATCAGCCCCAGCATTTT. Translating it yields CASSLTGRESNQPQHF.

The chain links TRBV2 to TRBJ1-3, with D uncertain. With 7 bases removed from V and 8 bases from J, the gap between germline ends came to 12 bases. The CDR3 is 12 residues long. Germline-derived CDR1 and CDR2 are SNHLY and FYNNEI. The CDR3 DNA reads as TGTGCCAGCAAGAGGGATGCGGACACCATATATTTT. Translated, it gives CASKRDADTIYF.

This clonotype was recorded at least ten times. This chain links TRBV12-3 or TRBV12-4 with TRBJ1-1; no clear D gene. This CDR3 comprises 10 residues. The V end was cut by 5 bases, the J end by 11 bases, with 9 bases between. The CDR3 nucleotides read TGTGCCAGCAGTCGATCCGCGGCTTTCTTT. Translating it yields CASSRSAAFF.

This clonotype was seen ten or more times. The genes are TRBV12-3 or TRBV12-4 and TRBJ1-5; tentative D call: TRBD1 (5 bases). This CDR3 is 13 amino acids long. Trimming took 5 bases from V and 3 from J, leaving 8 bases between them. The CDR3 loop is CASSGGPNQPQHF. CDR3 coding DNA: TGTGCCAGCAGTGGGGGACCCAATCAGCCCCAGCATTTT.

The rearrangement joins TRBV2 to TRBJ2-5; 8 bases agree with TRBD2. The CDR3 has 14 residues. Per germline, CDR1 SNHLY and CDR2 FYNNEI. V gave up 7 bases and J gave up 0 bases; unmatched junction bases: 4. The CDR3 coding sequence is TGTGCCAGCAAGACTAGCGAGTACCAAGAGACCCAGTACTTC. This encodes CASKTSEYQETQYF. Full variable domain (rest looked up from reference TRBV2 and TRBJ2-5): EPEVTQTPSHQVTQMGQEVILRCVPISNHLYFYWYRQILGQKVEFLVSFYNNEISEKSEIFDDQFSVERPDGSNFTLKIRSTKLEDSAMYFCASKTSEYQETQYFGPGTRLLVL.

This clonotype was detected ten times or more. The rearrangement joins TRBV3-1 to TRBJ1-5; tentative D call: TRBD1 (6 bases). This CDR3 has 15 residues. Deletions cut 4 bases from V and 6 bases from J, with 16 bases between. The germline V gene has CDR1 LGHDT and CDR2 YNNKEL (reference sequence). CDR3 in amino acids: CASSPLGGVGQPQHF. The CDR3, as DNA: TGTGCCAGCAGCCCCCTCGGGGGCGTAGGTCAGCCCCAGCATTTT. Combining the CDR3 with reference TRBV3-1 and TRBJ1-5 gives the whole variable domain DTAVSQTPKYLVTQMGNDKSIKCEQNLGHDTMYWYKQDSKKFLKIMFSYNNKELIINETVPNRFSPKSPDKAHLNLHINSLELGDSAVYFCASSPLGGVGQPQHFGDGTRLSIL.

V is TRBV7-2 and J is TRBJ2-5; 11 nucleotides agree with TRBD2. This CDR3 region has 16 residues. V trimming: 5 bases; J trimming: 5 bases; junction bases outside the gene matches: 10. CDR1 is SGHTA, CDR2 FQGNSA, per germline. CDR3 nucleotide sequence: TGTGCCAGCAGCCTTAGCGGGGGGGCCTTCAGGGAGACCCAGTACTTC. It yields the protein CASSLSGGAFRETQYF.

This clonotype has at least ten counts. The chain is built from TRBV7-2 and TRBJ2-4; the match to TRBD2 covers 10 bases. CDR1 is SGHTA and CDR2 is FQGNSA in the germline V gene. The CDR3 has 15 amino acids. Trimming took 2 bases from V and 6 from J; bases not matched to a gene: 4. The CDR3, as DNA: TGTGCCAGCAGCTTACAGGCTAGCGGGGGAAACATTCAGTACTTC. The encoded protein is CASSLQASGGNIQYF.

This clonotype is a singleton in its sample. Since a much larger clone is just one base distant, this may be a read error. V and J are TRBV6-5 and TRBJ2-1; D might be TRBD2 (5 bases). Germline CDR1 MNHEY, CDR2 SVGAGI. This CDR3 is built from 16 residues. In DNA, the CDR3 is TGTGCCAGCAGTCACTCGAGCGGTTTCTCCTACAATGAGCAGTTCTTC. Protein: CASSHSSGFSYNEQFF.

This clonotype was observed at least ten times. The rearrangement joins TRBV9 to TRBJ2-2; D uncertain. The V end was cut by 4 bases, the J end by 8 bases, with 12 bases between. The germline V gene encodes CDR1 SGDLS and CDR2 YYNGEE. The CDR3 totals 13 residues. Written as DNA, the CDR3 is TGTGCCAGCAGCCCCCGATCCAGGGGGGAGCTGTTTTTT. Protein: CASSPRSRGELFF.

Ten or more counts support this clonotype. The chain joins TRBV7-2 to TRBJ2-1; no reliable D call. Trimming pared 1 base from V and 4 bases from J, leaving 5 bases between. The CDR3 spans 13 residues. Per the germline V gene, CDR1 is SGHTA and CDR2 is FQGNSA. CDR3 sequence: CASSLVQYNEQFF. In DNA, the CDR3 is TGTGCCAGCAGCTTAGTGCAGTACAATGAGCAGTTCTTC.

This clonotype has at least ten counts. The rearrangement links TRBV7-2 to TRBJ1-5; the D is unclear. The V end lost 4 bases, the J end lost 1 base, and 8 bases lay between the germline ends. The germline gives CDR1 SGHTA, CDR2 FQGNSA. The CDR3 is 14 residues long. DNA of the CDR3: TGTGCCAGCAGCTCAGTGGCCAGCAATCAGCCCCAGCATTTT. Translated: CASSSVASNQPQHF.

This sequence joins TRBV20-1 and TRBJ1-4; D gene uncertain. There are 12 residues in the CDR3. The germline CDR1 and CDR2 sequences are DFQATT and SNEGSKA (reference sequence). Trimming took off 4 bases at V and 0 bases at J, with 3 bases between the two ends. The CDR3, as DNA: TGCAGTGCTAAAACAACTAATGAAAAACTGTTTTTT. Protein product: CSAKTTNEKLFF.

This clonotype was seen more than once but under ten times. V gene TRBV2 combines with J gene TRBJ1-5; no clear D. The germline V gene has CDR1 SNHLY and CDR2 FYNNEI. Trimming took off 5 bases at V and 2 bases at J, with 7 bases between the two ends. The CDR3 spans 13 residues. CDR3 residues: CASSWAGNQPQHF. DNA of the CDR3: TGTGCCAGCAGTTGGGCGGGCAATCAGCCCCAGCATTTT.

The gene calls are TRBV5-1 and TRBJ1-1; 12 positions agree with TRBD1. The CDR3 totals 16 residues. J gave up 5 bases and V 4 bases, and 9 bases lay outside the gene matches. Germline V gene data show CDR1 as SGHRS and CDR2 as YFSETQ. The CDR3 region has the DNA TGCGCCAGCAGCCCCCAACCGGGACAGGGGGCAACTGAAGCTTTCTTT. Its translation: CASSPQPGQGATEAFF.

This clonotype has at least ten counts. This rearrangement joins TRBV12-3 or TRBV12-4 to TRBJ2-7; D not resolved. This CDR3 has 14 residues. Trimming cost V 7 bases and J 0 bases, with 13 bases left between them. For the CDR3, the DNA is TGTGCCAGCATGATTGACCGGAGCTCCTACGAGCAGTACTTC. This sequence encodes CASMIDRSSYEQYF.

The gene calls are TRBV10-2 and TRBJ2-6; D not resolved. The V gene's germline CDR1 is WSHSY and CDR2 SAAADI. The CDR3 has 15 residues. Trimming pared 1 base from V and 3 bases from J, leaving 7 bases between. CDR3 amino acids: CASSEFDSGANVLTF. The CDR3 coding sequence is TGCGCCAGCAGTGAGTTTGATAGTGGGGCCAACGTCCTGACTTTC.

This clonotype was found many times. The chain couples TRBV5-1 to TRBJ1-1, with D possibly matching TRBD1 (6 bases). Trimming removed 0 bases from V and 1 base from J, with 10 bases in between. The CDR3 sequence is 15 residues long. Germline V gene data show CDR1 as SGHRS and CDR2 as YFSETQ. CDR3 region: CASSLAGAANTEAFF. In DNA form, the CDR3 reads TGCGCCAGCAGCTTGGCGGGGGCCGCGAACACTGAAGCTTTCTTT.

This clonotype was counted many times. This rearrangement joins TRBV5-1 to TRBJ2-6; D may correspond to TRBD1 or TRBD2 (6 bases each). In germline, CDR1 is SGHRS, CDR2 YFSETQ. V lost 1 base and J 0 bases, leaving 11 bases between the germline ends. The CDR3 is 17 amino acids. The CDR3: CASSLRGTFSGANVLTF. Written as DNA, the CDR3 is TGCGCCAGCAGCTTGAGGGGGACTTTCTCTGGGGCCAACGTCCTGACTTTC.

This clonotype was seen more than once but under ten times. The J gene is TRBJ2-7, the V gene TRBV7-9; D perhaps matches TRBD1 (6 bases). Germline assignment: CDR1 SEHNR and CDR2 FQNEAQ (reference sequence). The CDR3 spans 13 residues. V lost 6 bases and J 4 bases, leaving 13 bases between the germline ends. Here the CDR3 reads CASRRTAGYEQYF. The CDR3 DNA sequence: TGTGCCAGCAGGCGGACAGCAGGTTACGAGCAGTACTTC.

This clonotype has ten or more counts. This rearrangement joins TRBV5-1 to TRBJ1-3, with TRBD1 matching 7 bases. V was pared by 4 bases and J by 1 base, with 5 bases of the junction left unmatched. Germline V lookup: CDR1 SGHRS, CDR2 YFSETQ. The CDR3 loop spans 15 amino acids. CDR3 region: CASSLTGVSGNTIYF. The CDR3 nucleotides are TGCGCCAGCAGCCTCACAGGGGTGTCTGGAAACACCATATATTTT. Filled out from reference TRBV5-1 and TRBJ1-3, the complete variable domain reads KAGVTQTPRYLIKTRGQQVTLSCSPISGHRSVSWYQQTPGQGLQFLFEYFSETQRNKGNFPGRFSGRQFSNSRSEMNVSTLELGDSALYLCASSLTGVSGNTIYFGEGSWLTVV.

This clonotype has a count of ten or more. This chain links TRBV4-1 with TRBJ2-1; D may be TRBD1 or TRBD2 (5 bases each). The germline CDR1 and CDR2 sequences are MGHRA and YSYEKL. The CDR3 totals 15 residues. Trimming pared 4 bases from V and 3 bases from J, leaving 13 bases between. CDR3: CASSLRDGFYNEQFF. CDR3 in DNA: TGCGCCAGCAGCCTCCGGGACGGGTTCTACAATGAGCAGTTCTTC.